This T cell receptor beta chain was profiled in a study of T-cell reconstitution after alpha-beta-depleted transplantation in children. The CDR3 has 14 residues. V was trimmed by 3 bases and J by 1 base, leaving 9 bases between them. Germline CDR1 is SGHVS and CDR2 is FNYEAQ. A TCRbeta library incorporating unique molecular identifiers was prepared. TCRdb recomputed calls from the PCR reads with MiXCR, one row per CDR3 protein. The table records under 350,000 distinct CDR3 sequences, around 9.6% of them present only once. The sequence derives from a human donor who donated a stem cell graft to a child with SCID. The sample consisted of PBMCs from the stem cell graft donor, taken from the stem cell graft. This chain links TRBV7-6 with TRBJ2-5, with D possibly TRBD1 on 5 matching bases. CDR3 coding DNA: TGTGCCAGCAGCTTTAGGACAATCCAAGAGACCCAGTACTTC. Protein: CASSFRTIQETQYF. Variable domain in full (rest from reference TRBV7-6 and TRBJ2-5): GAGVSQSPRYKVTKRGQDVALRCDPISGHVSLYWYRQALGQGPEFLTYFNYEAQQDKSGLPNDRFSAERPEGSISTLTIQRTEQRDSAMYRCASSFRTIQETQYFGPGTRLLVL.